This T cell receptor beta chain was observed in a study of cytomegalovirus exposure and HLA in healthy donors. General observations from the study: TRBV6-2, TRBV6-3 and some other V segments were excluded as indistinguishable. The study had only CMV serostatus as immune exposure information. TCR beta sequences reportedly predicted most subjects' HLA-A and HLA-B alleles accurately. Sequencing artifact likely explains a cluster of highly shared sequence variants.

Trimming left V 0 bases short and J 1 base short, with 7 bases between. CDR1 and CDR2 from the germline V gene are SGHNT and YYREEE (reference sequence). The CDR3 runs 14 residues. The study ran its PCR with 60 Vbeta and 13 Jbeta primers. Libraries were prepared by immunoSEQ multiplex PCR; TCRdb keeps only in-frame clonotypes and omits some of them. This repertoire shows around 150,000 clones, 75% to 90% found once; its top ten account for 1.5% to 2%. As to this clone: Antigen specificity is unknown.

This clonotype originated in a young woman in good health and CMV-seronegative. V is TRBV5-4 and J is TRBJ1-2; possible D gene TRBD1, 5 bases. Sequencing was done on a sample of PBMCs. CDR3 coding DNA: TGTGCCAGCAGCTTGGTGACAGATAACTATGGCTACACCTTC. Encoded protein: CASSLVTDNYGYTF.